The 25 T cell receptor beta chains below all came from one sample that was sequenced in a study of cytomegalovirus exposure and HLA in healthy donors. The PCR ran on 60 Vbeta and 13 Jbeta primers. Data came from immunoSEQ multiplex PCR; TCRdb stores just in-frame clones and leaves some out. The sample has 60,000 to 100,000 clones, 60% to 85% seen once; the top ten hold 5.5% to 7%. The sample taken for sequencing was PBMCs. These receptors originate from a male donor in good health and CMV-seropositive.

This chain uses TRBV4-1 with TRBJ2-5; 8 bases are shared with TRBD2. This CDR3 is built from 16 residues. Germline V CDR1 and CDR2: MGHRA, YSYEKL. The trim removed 3 bases at V and 4 bases at J, leaving 10 bases unmatched. The CDR3 sequence: CASSQTGGRGSETQYF. For the CDR3, the DNA is TGCGCCAGCAGCCAGACGGGGGGGCGGGGGTCAGAGACCCAGTACTTC.

V gene TRBV7-8 combines with J gene TRBJ1-1, with D unclear. The V and J ends lost 5 bases and 8 bases respectively, with 15 bases between them. The germline gives CDR1 SGHVS, CDR2 FQNEAQ. This CDR3 is 13 amino acids long. CDR3 sequence reads: CASSPPAAGEAFF. CDR3 sequence (DNA): TGTGCCAGCAGCCCACCCGCCGCGGGGGAAGCTTTCTTT.

The chain couples TRBV30 to TRBJ2-4, with 11 nucleotides matching TRBD1. The CDR3 runs 15 residues. Losses at the gene ends were 3 bases for V and 9 bases for J; bases not matched to a gene: 10. The germline gives CDR1 GTSNPN, CDR2 SVGIG (reference sequence). CDR3 sequence (DNA): TGTGCCTGGAGCCGGGACAGGGGGTTAGAGAGCATTCAGTACTTC. This codes for CAWSRDRGLESIQYF.

J is TRBJ2-5 and V is TRBV28; a weak D match, TRBD1 (6 bases). Deletions cut 3 bases from V and 5 bases from J, with 10 bases between. Germline V CDR1 and CDR2: MDHEN, SYDVKM. The CDR3 is 13 amino acids. The CDR3 protein is CASSFDRRETQYF. The CDR3 DNA sequence: TGTGCCAGCAGTTTCGACAGGAGGGAGACCCAGTACTTC.

The chain employs TRBV7-9 and TRBJ1-1; D is perhaps TRBD1 (6 bases). Trimming took 2 bases from V and 8 from J, leaving 15 bases between them. The V gene's germline CDR1 is SEHNR and CDR2 FQNEAQ (reference sequence). This CDR3 has 14 residues. Here the CDR3 reads CASSLPITGNEAFF. The CDR3 DNA reads as TGTGCCAGCAGCTTACCTATAACAGGGAACGAAGCTTTCTTT.

The chain couples TRBV28 to TRBJ2-1; TRBD2 agrees at 9 bases. V dropped 1 base and J dropped 6; count of bases not matched to a gene: 4. Germline loops: CDR1 MDHEN, CDR2 SYDVKM. The CDR3 runs 15 residues. In nucleotides, the CDR3 is TGTGCCAGCAGTTTATCTGCTAGCGGGGTCAATGAGCAGTTCTTC. This encodes CASSLSASGVNEQFF.

V usage is TRBV29-1 and J usage is TRBJ2-1; D gene ambiguous. Germline values: CDR1 SQVTM, CDR2 ANQGSEA. Trimming took off 4 bases at V and 9 bases at J, with 19 bases between the two ends. The CDR3 has 14 amino acids. The CDR3 sequence: CSVGIPSVRIEQFF. The CDR3, as DNA: TGCAGCGTTGGAATCCCTTCGGTGCGAATTGAGCAGTTCTTC.

The chain recombines TRBV6-5 with TRBJ2-7, with 7 bases fitting TRBD2. Per the germline V gene, CDR1 is MNHEY and CDR2 is SVGAGI. After removal of 6 bases from V and 0 bases from J, the junction contained 2 bases not matched to a gene. CDR3 size: 13 residues. CDR3 region: CASRGGSSYEQYF. The CDR3 DNA follows: TGTGCCAGCAGGGGGGGGAGCTCCTACGAGCAGTACTTC.

The CDR3 reads CASSLIGMPEAFF. CDR3 coding DNA: TGTGCCAGCAGCCTAATCGGTATGCCTGAAGCTTTCTTT. The V and J genes are TRBV7-9 and TRBJ1-1; D is undetermined. Trimming stripped 5 bases from V and 6 bases from J, with 13 bases between. The CDR3 spans 13 residues. Germline-derived CDR1 and CDR2 are SEHNR and FQNEAQ (reference sequence).

The J gene is TRBJ2-7, the V gene TRBV5-1, with TRBD1 matching over 7 bases. The CDR3 is 16 amino acids. The germline V gene encodes CDR1 SGHRS and CDR2 YFSETQ. The J segment lost 2 bases and the V segment lost 4 bases, leaving 12 bases of the junction unmatched. CDR3 DNA: TGCGCCAGCAGCGCATACATCGGGACAGCCACCTACGAGCAGTACTTC. Encoded protein: CASSAYIGTATYEQYF.

The genes are TRBV14 and TRBJ1-1; D uncertain. CDR3 size: 13 residues. Germline V CDR1 and CDR2: SGHDN, FVKESK. The V end lost 4 bases, the J end lost 1 base, and 7 bases lay between the germline ends. CDR3 DNA sequence: TGTGCCAGCAGCCTGCGTTGGAACACTGAAGCTTTCTTT. Translation gives CASSLRWNTEAFF.

The J gene is TRBJ1-4, the V gene TRBV2, with TRBD1 matching 7 bases. Germline V gene data show CDR1 as SNHLY and CDR2 as FYNNEI. The CDR3 totals 17 residues. V gave up 2 bases and J gave up 0 bases; unmatched junction bases: 6. CDR3 protein: CASSEWRGRSTNEKLFF. In DNA form, the CDR3 reads TGTGCCAGCAGTGAATGGAGGGGGCGGTCAACTAATGAAAAACTGTTTTTT.

This clone occurred a few times. This chain links TRBV10-3 with TRBJ1-4, with D perhaps matching TRBD1 (5 bases). The CDR3 has 15 amino acids. Germline loops: CDR1 ENHRY, CDR2 SYGVKD. The V and J ends lost 0 bases and 5 bases respectively, with 10 bases between them. CDR3 residues: CAISESIRGNEKLFF. CDR3 sequence (DNA): TGTGCCATCAGTGAGTCGATACGGGGGAATGAAAAACTGTTTTTT.

This clone was observed a few times. The J gene is TRBJ2-7, the V gene TRBV5-6; 8 bases agree with TRBD2. Trimming removed 4 bases from V and 6 bases from J; junction bases left unmatched: 0. Germline values: CDR1 SGHDT, CDR2 YYEEEE. The CDR3 covers 11 residues. The DNA for the CDR3 is TGTGCCAGCAGCCGGGGGGGCGAGCAGTACTTC. This sequence encodes CASSRGGEQYF.

The rearrangement uses TRBV7-9 and TRBJ2-7, with TRBD1 matching over 8 bases. CDR3 size: 13 residues. V dropped 4 bases and J dropped 5; count of bases not matched to a gene: 4. Germline CDR1 reads SEHNR; CDR2 reads FQNEAQ (reference sequence). The CDR3: CASSSRTGNEQYF. Here the CDR3 DNA reads TGTGCCAGCAGCTCCCGGACAGGGAACGAGCAGTACTTC.

The rearrangement joins TRBV19 to TRBJ1-1; 10 positions match TRBD1. Germline V lookup: CDR1 LNHDA, CDR2 SQIVND (reference sequence). V lost 7 bases, J lost 3 bases, and 2 bases stayed unmatched. The CDR3 has 13 residues. This CDR3 is CASMGQGYTEAFF. CDR3 DNA: TGTGCCAGTATGGGACAGGGGTACACTGAAGCTTTCTTT.

About this clone: One end of the junction is discordant with germline, which a read error may explain. The chain joins TRBV2 to TRBJ1-4; D perhaps matches TRBD1 (5 bases). From germline, CDR1 is SNHLY and CDR2 FYNNEI. There are 11 residues in the CDR3. The CDR3 region has the DNA TGTGCCAGCAGTTACGACAGTTTCACTCTTTTT. This encodes CASSYDSFTLF.

The V call is TRBV30, the J call TRBJ1-2; 9 nucleotides agree with TRBD1. Losses at the gene ends were 2 bases for V and 4 bases for J; bases not matched to a gene: 8. The germline CDR1 and CDR2 sequences are GTSNPN and SVGIG (reference sequence). This CDR3 spans 15 amino acids. The CDR3 sequence is CAWSLRQGGIYGYTF. Written as DNA, the CDR3 is TGTGCCTGGAGTTTACGACAGGGGGGAATCTATGGCTACACCTTC. Full variable domain (outside the CDR3, taken from reference TRBV30 and TRBJ1-2): SQTIHQWPATLVQPVGSPLSLECTVEGTSNPNLYWYRQAAGRGLQLLFYSVGIGQISSEVPQNLSASRPQDRQFILSSKKLLLSDSGFYLCAWSLRQGGIYGYTFGSGTRLTVV.

This clone has only one observation. This sequence joins TRBV5-4 and TRBJ1-1, with D possibly being TRBD1 (5 bases). The germline V and J ends were trimmed by 8 bases and 0 bases, with 17 bases remaining between them. Per germline, CDR1 SGHNT and CDR2 YYREEE (reference sequence). CDR3 length: 15 residues. The CDR3 loop is CASLQETALNTEAFF. CDR3 coding DNA: TGTGCCAGTCTACAGGAGACAGCCTTGAACACTGAAGCTTTCTTT. The variable domain in full, with the rest retrieved from reference TRBV5-4 and TRBJ1-1, is ETGVTQSPTHLIKTRGQQVTLRCSSQSGHNTVSWYQQALGQGPQFIFQYYREEENGRGNFPPRFSGLQFPNYSSELNVNALELDDSALYLCASLQETALNTEAFFGQGTRLTVV.

The chain combines TRBV5-1 with TRBJ2-2; TRBD2 might be the D (6 bases). This CDR3 spans 16 amino acids. CDR1 is SGHRS, CDR2 YFSETQ, per germline. V lost 3 bases to trimming and J lost 1 base, with 13 bases between them. The chain's CDR3 is CASSSVAELNTGELFF. DNA of the CDR3: TGCGCCAGCAGCTCCGTAGCGGAGTTGAACACCGGGGAGCTGTTTTTT.

The chain has TRBV27 and TRBJ2-5; 7 bases are shared with TRBD2. The tail of the sequence fits TRBJ2-7 better, so the J call may be wrong. The CDR3 spans 16 residues. CDR1 MNHEY and CDR2 SMNVEV come from the germline V gene (reference sequence). The CDR3 DNA sequence: TGTGCCAGCAGTTTAAGGACTAGTCTTACTACCTACGAGCAGTACTTC. This translates into CASSLRTSLTTYEQYF.

This clone has just a few counts. The chain links TRBV4-1 to TRBJ2-2; 9 bases line up with TRBD2. The J segment lost 5 bases and the V segment lost 2 bases, leaving 15 bases of the junction unmatched. The length of the CDR3 is 19 residues. Germline CDR1 MGHRA, CDR2 YSYEKL. CDR3 loop: CASSQPPRGGRADTGELFF. The CDR3 bases are TGCGCCAGCAGCCAACCCCCGCGGGGCGGGAGGGCCGATACCGGGGAGCTGTTTTTT.

The rearrangement uses TRBV10-3 and TRBJ2-7; 7 nucleotides line up with TRBD1. Per the germline V gene, CDR1 is ENHRY and CDR2 is SYGVKD. Trimming took 7 bases from V and 6 from J; bases not matched to a gene: 6. The CDR3 runs to 12 residues. In DNA, the CDR3 is TGTGCCATCAACGACAGGGATGGCGAGCAGTACTTC. Residues: CAINDRDGEQYF.

This clone was seen a handful of times. This chain connects TRBV6-5 to TRBJ2-7, with D possibly TRBD2 on 5 matching bases. This CDR3 has 13 residues. The V gene lost 6 bases and the J gene lost 7 bases, with 16 bases spanning the gap. In germline, CDR1 is MNHEY, CDR2 SVGAGI. The CDR3 sequence: CASSLANEGEQYF. CDR3 nucleotide sequence: TGTGCCAGCAGCCTCGCTAATGAGGGTGAGCAGTACTTC.

The gene calls are TRBV4-1 and TRBJ2-7; 7 bases are a match to TRBD2. V shed 1 base, J shed 2 bases, and the junction held 8 bases outside the gene matches. The germline V gene has CDR1 MGHRA and CDR2 YSYEKL. This CDR3 region has 16 residues. CDR3 nucleotides: TGCGCCAGCAGCCAAGGGGACGCGGGGGTTGCCTACGAGCAGTACTTC. It specifies CASSQGDAGVAYEQYF.